These 3 T cell receptor beta chains were all obtained from the same sample, sequenced in a study of vaccination and CD4 T cells after COVID-19. Each CDR3 protein gets one entry after TCRdb re-called the PCR reads with MiXCR. Of just over 20,000 distinct CDR3 sequences listed, about 60% are singletons. The material was CD4+ T cells from blood, obtained before SARS-CoV-2 vaccination. Source of these receptors: a human donor who had recovered from COVID-19.

This clonotype has more than one count but fewer than ten. V is TRBV27 and J is TRBJ1-2; TRBD1 matches at 9 bases. CDR3 length equals 13 residues. CDR1 is MNHEY, CDR2 SMNVEV, per germline (reference sequence). After removal of 2 bases from V and 6 bases from J, the junction contained 1 base not matched to a gene. As DNA, the CDR3 is TGTGCCAGCAGTTTAAGGACAGGGGATGGCTACACCTTC. This sequence encodes CASSLRTGDGYTF.

This rearrangement joins TRBV7-9 to TRBJ2-5; 10 nucleotides match TRBD1. Germline V gene lookup returns CDR1 SEHNR and CDR2 FQNEAQ (reference sequence). Trimming took 4 bases from V and 1 from J; bases not matched to a gene: 3. This CDR3 has 15 residues. This CDR3 reads CASSSDRGIQETQYF. Written as DNA, the CDR3 is TGTGCCAGCAGCTCGGACAGGGGGATCCAAGAGACCCAGTACTTC. The variable domain in full, with the rest retrieved from reference TRBV7-9 and TRBJ2-5, is DTGVSQNPRHKITKRGQNVTFRCDPISEHNRLYWYRQTLGQGPEFLTYFQNEAQLEKSRLLSDRFSAERPKGSFSTLEIQRTEQGDSAMYLCASSSDRGIQETQYFGPGTRLLVL.

The chain has TRBV6-2 or TRBV6-3 and TRBJ2-1; 11 bases agree with TRBD2. The germline V gene encodes CDR1 MNHEY and CDR2 SVGEGT. The CDR3 has 15 residues. V was pared by 6 bases and J by 2 bases, with 3 bases of the junction left unmatched. This CDR3 is CASRILAGAYNEQFF. The CDR3 nucleotides read TGTGCCAGCAGGATACTAGCGGGAGCCTACAATGAGCAGTTCTTC.